This entry concerns a single T cell receptor (beta chain). Its antigen is still unknown. J lost 1 base, V lost 4 bases, and 7 bases had no gene match. The V gene's germline CDR1 is SGHNT and CDR2 YYREEE (reference sequence). The CDR3 spans 16 residues. This sample is drawn from a study of response to subunit inactivated influenza vaccine. TCRdb analysed the RT-PCR reads with MiXCR anew, one entry per CDR3 protein. The sample yields more than 550,000 distinct CDR3 sequences, roughly 12% seen once. Regarding the study as a whole: The authors offered the suggestion that each seasonal influenza vaccination recruits few new T cells.

The chain carries TRBV5-4 and TRBJ1-1; 10 bases match TRBD1. The material was PBMCs from blood, obtained on the day of vaccination. This sequence was found in a man aged 50 to 59 who received an inactivated influenza vaccine. The CDR3 is CASSTRDRGRNTEAFF. CDR3 in DNA: TGTGCCAGCAGCACCAGGGACAGGGGTAGGAACACTGAAGCTTTCTTT.